Following are 27 T cell receptor beta chains from one sample sequenced in a study of PD-1 blockade in classical Hodgkin lymphoma. Some clones are missing from TCRdb's copy, which holds only in-frame ones; the method was immunoSEQ multiplex PCR. The table records 90,000 to 100,000 clones, roughly 76% of them present only once. Each patient relapsed following autologous stem cell transplantation, and prior brentuximab vedotin exposure differed. Source: peripheral blood mononuclear cells (PBMCs), taken before the second cycle of nivolumab. The receptor source for this set is a human donor with classical Hodgkin lymphoma.

V is TRBV2 and J is TRBJ2-5, with TRBD2 matching 15 bases. From germline, CDR1 is SNHLY and CDR2 FYNNEI. V lost 4 bases, J lost 5 bases, and 5 bases stayed unmatched. This CDR3 has 16 amino acids. The CDR3 DNA reads as TGTGCCAGCAGTGGGACTAGCGGGAGGGCCGGCGAGACCCAGTACTTC. Amino acids: CASSGTSGRAGETQYF.

The chain joins TRBV6-5 to TRBJ2-5; TRBD2 matches 7 bases. The germline CDR1 and CDR2 sequences are MNHEY and SVGAGI. The CDR3 has 14 amino acids. V shed 5 bases and J 10 bases; nucleotides not matched to a gene: 13. CDR3 amino acids: CASSPTSANALQYF. CDR3 DNA: TGTGCCAGCAGTCCTACTAGCGCAAACGCGCTCCAGTACTTC.

V and J are TRBV30 and TRBJ2-2; 7 bases match TRBD1. The trim removed 6 bases at V and 8 bases at J, leaving 9 bases unmatched. The CDR3 runs to 13 residues. Germline V gene data show CDR1 as GTSNPN and CDR2 as SVGIG (reference sequence). The CDR3 sequence: CACKTGAQGELFF. The CDR3 nucleotides are TGTGCCTGCAAAACAGGGGCGCAGGGGGAGCTGTTTTTT.

This clone was counted a single time. The V and J genes are TRBV28 and TRBJ1-5; D call uncertain. This CDR3 region has 12 residues. The germline CDR1 and CDR2 sequences are MDHEN and SYDVKM. The germline V and J ends were trimmed by 0 bases and 4 bases, with 1 base remaining between them. CDR3 DNA sequence: TGTGCCAGCAGTTTATGGAATCAGCCCCAGCATTTT. Translated, it gives CASSLWNQPQHF.

The rearrangement uses TRBV27 and TRBJ2-7; TRBD2 matches 8 bases. CDR1 and CDR2 from the germline V gene are MNHEY and SMNVEV (reference sequence). CDR3 length equals 14 residues. V lost 2 bases to trimming and J lost 4 bases; unmatched junction nucleotides: 4. The CDR3 sequence is CASSLMASGYEQYF. CDR3 nucleotides: TGTGCCAGCAGTTTAATGGCTAGCGGGTACGAGCAGTACTTC.

The chain has TRBV9 and TRBJ2-2, with unresolved D. The V end lost 0 bases, the J end lost 1 base, and 7 bases lay between the germline ends. The CDR3 spans 15 residues. Germline CDR1 is SGDLS and CDR2 is YYNGEE. The CDR3 is CASSVEIMNTGELFF. Here the CDR3 DNA reads TGTGCCAGCAGCGTAGAAATAATGAACACCGGGGAGCTGTTTTTT.

The rearrangement links TRBV25-1 to TRBJ2-2, with D unclear. CDR3 length equals 13 residues. The germline gives CDR1 MGHDK, CDR2 SYGVNS. Trimming pared 5 bases from V and 8 bases from J, leaving 12 bases between. The CDR3 loop reads CASSPRPAGELFF. The CDR3, as DNA: TGTGCCAGCAGTCCACGACCCGCGGGGGAGCTGTTTTTT.

V is TRBV19 and J is TRBJ2-3; 11 bases align to TRBD1. This CDR3 region has 19 residues. From germline, CDR1 is LNHDA and CDR2 SQIVND (reference sequence). Germline trimming cut 0 bases from V and 2 bases from J; bases unmatched to any gene: 10. CDR3 protein: CASSIEGTGGFSFTDTQYF. The CDR3 region has the DNA TGTGCCAGTAGTATAGAAGGGACAGGGGGTTTCTCATTCACAGATACGCAGTATTTT.

Only a few counts were recorded for this clone. The chain recombines TRBV7-8 with TRBJ1-2; 7 bases fit TRBD1. The CDR3 covers 14 residues. CDR1 and CDR2 from the germline V gene are SGHVS and FQNEAQ. The ends lost 5 bases at V and 6 bases at J; junction bases unmatched: 9. The CDR3 DNA is TGTGCCAGCAGCCCCCTAGACAGGGTCGATGGCTACACCTTC. Translation gives CASSPLDRVDGYTF.

This clone turned up a few times. V and J are TRBV27 and TRBJ2-5; the match to TRBD2 covers 12 bases. With 4 bases clipped from V and 5 bases from J, the junction kept 2 bases outside the gene matches. The CDR3 is 14 residues long. From germline, CDR1 is MNHEY and CDR2 SMNVEV (reference sequence). The CDR3: CASSSLAGGETQYF. CDR3 nucleotide sequence: TGTGCCAGCAGTTCCCTAGCGGGAGGGGAGACCCAGTACTTC.

The V call is TRBV6-1, the J call TRBJ2-1; no reliable D call. This CDR3 contains 12 residues. Trimming took off 4 bases at V and 1 base at J, with 2 bases between the two ends. Germline CDR1 is MNHNS and CDR2 is SASEGT. The CDR3: CASSGSYNEQFF. CDR3 nucleotides: TGTGCCAGCAGTGGTTCCTACAATGAGCAGTTCTTC.

The V call is TRBV27, the J call TRBJ2-1; D is possibly TRBD1 or TRBD2 (5 bases each). This CDR3 is 16 amino acids long. CDR1 is MNHEY, CDR2 SMNVEV, per germline (reference sequence). V lost 5 bases to trimming and J lost 0 bases, with 14 bases between them. CDR3 DNA: TGTGCCAGCAGTCTCGGGGCTGAGAGCTCCTACAATGAGCAGTTCTTC. As protein: CASSLGAESSYNEQFF.

This chain joins TRBV11-3 and TRBJ2-7; 8 nucleotides match TRBD2. This CDR3 comprises 16 residues. The V and J ends lost 5 bases and 1 base, in that order; junction bases with no gene match: 10. From germline, CDR1 is SGHNT and CDR2 YENEEA. As DNA, the CDR3 is TGTGCCAGCAGCCCTCCTTTCGGGAGGGAATCCTACGAGCAGTACTTC. Its translation: CASSPPFGRESYEQYF.

The chain recombines TRBV19 with TRBJ2-1; a possible D gene is TRBD2 (6 bases). Germline V gene lookup returns CDR1 LNHDA and CDR2 SQIVND (reference sequence). Trimming cost V 5 bases and J 0 bases, with 17 bases left between them. This CDR3 has 17 residues. The CDR3, as DNA: TGTGCCAGTAGTGCCTTTTCTAGCGAAATCTCCTACAATGAGCAGTTCTTC. Encoded protein: CASSAFSSEISYNEQFF.

The V and J genes are TRBV15 and TRBJ2-3, with D hard to call. Trimming left V 3 bases short and J 10 bases short, with 11 bases between. Germline CDR1 LNHNV, CDR2 YYDKDF (reference sequence). This CDR3 comprises 12 residues. CDR3 sequence: CATSRPPVSQYF. CDR3 sequence (DNA): TGTGCCACCAGCAGGCCACCTGTTTCGCAGTATTTT. The whole variable domain, remainder taken from reference TRBV15 and TRBJ2-3, is DAMVIQNPRYQVTQFGKPVTLSCSQTLNHNVMYWYQQKSSQAPKLLFHYYDKDFNNEADTPDNFQSRRPNTSFCFLDIRSPGLGDTAMYLCATSRPPVSQYFGPGTRLTVL.

The chain couples TRBV18 to TRBJ1-3, with a weak D call TRBD1 (6 bases). Germline assignment: CDR1 KGHSH and CDR2 LQKENI. V was shortened by 3 bases and J by 8 bases, with 14 bases between the two germline ends. The CDR3 extends over 14 amino acids. The DNA of the CDR3 is TGTGCCAGCTCACCTGTTCACAGGGTCGACACCATATATTTT. Protein: CASSPVHRVDTIYF.

The chain couples TRBV7-2 to TRBJ1-2; 8 bases are shared with TRBD1. The CDR3 has 15 amino acids. The V segment lost 5 bases and the J segment 8 bases; nucleotides outside the gene matches: 13. Looked up from germline, CDR1 is SGHTA and CDR2 is FQGNSA. The CDR3 DNA sequence: TGTGCCAGCAGCCCCGCCGGACAGGGAGTATTCGGCTACACCTTC. Amino acids: CASSPAGQGVFGYTF.

The chain combines TRBV10-3 with TRBJ2-3; D remains unclear. The V end lost 2 bases, the J end lost 5 bases, and 14 bases lay between the germline ends. The CDR3 is made up of 15 amino acids. In germline, CDR1 is ENHRY, CDR2 SYGVKD. The CDR3 DNA reads TGTGCCATCAGTGAGAAAAGCCCGACCCAAGATACGCAGTATTTT. Translation gives CAISEKSPTQDTQYF.

CDR3 loop: CASSWRQNEQFF. As DNA, the CDR3 is TGTGCCAGCTCGTGGCGTCAGAATGAGCAGTTCTTC. The chain is built from TRBV6-5 and TRBJ2-1, with no clear D. This CDR3 has 12 residues. V lost 8 bases and J lost 7, with 12 bases in between. The germline gives CDR1 MNHEY, CDR2 SVGAGI.

The rearrangement joins TRBV27 to TRBJ1-5; a weak D match, TRBD1 (6 bases). The germline gives CDR1 MNHEY, CDR2 SMNVEV (reference sequence). V was pared by 5 bases and J by 0 bases, with 17 bases between. This CDR3 is 17 amino acids long. This chain's CDR3 is CASSTLTTGYSNQPQHF. The CDR3 DNA follows: TGTGCCAGCAGTACACTAACGACAGGCTATAGCAATCAGCCCCAGCATTTT.

The genes are TRBV11-3 and TRBJ1-1; D unclear. The CDR3 is made up of 13 amino acids. The germline V gene has CDR1 SGHNT and CDR2 YENEEA. The V gene lost 2 bases and the J gene lost 1 base, with 5 bases spanning the gap. In DNA, the CDR3 is TGTGCCAGCAGCTTACAGGAGAACACTGAAGCTTTCTTT. This encodes CASSLQENTEAFF.

J is TRBJ1-2 and V is TRBV6-5; tentative D call: TRBD1 (5 bases). Germline CDR1 reads MNHEY; CDR2 reads SVGAGI. This CDR3 region has 14 residues. V lost 5 bases and J lost 2, with 12 bases in between. The CDR3 DNA reads as TGTGCCAGCAGTGAGCGGGGCACGAACTATGGCTACACCTTC. Its protein product is CASSERGTNYGYTF.

The V call is TRBV19, the J call TRBJ2-3, with 8 bases matching TRBD1. V was clipped by 6 bases and J by 6 bases; unmatched bases: 8. The CDR3 has 14 residues. The germline V gene encodes CDR1 LNHDA and CDR2 SQIVND (reference sequence). CDR3 protein: CASRLTGGSDTQYF. CDR3 DNA sequence: TGTGCCAGTAGGCTTACAGGGGGATCGGATACGCAGTATTTT.

The chain recombines TRBV5-1 with TRBJ1-2; weak D call: TRBD1 (5 bases). CDR3 length: 14 amino acids. Deletions cut 0 bases from V and 7 bases from J, with 13 bases between. The germline V gene encodes CDR1 SGHRS and CDR2 YFSETQ. The CDR3 bases are TGCGCCAGCAGCTTGGAGGGGCTTACGGGTGGCTACACCTTC. It is translated as CASSLEGLTGGYTF.

This clone was counted between two and nine times. V is TRBV9 and J is TRBJ1-2, with D possibly matching TRBD1 (5 bases). V dropped 0 bases and J dropped 6 bases, with 18 bases sitting between them. Germline lookup yields CDR1 SGDLS and CDR2 YYNGEE. The CDR3 consists of 16 residues. This CDR3 reads CASSVAGARATDGYTF. The CDR3 region has the DNA TGTGCCAGCAGCGTAGCTGGGGCCAGGGCAACAGATGGCTACACCTTC.

V gene TRBV27 combines with J gene TRBJ1-1, with a weak D call TRBD1 (5 bases). The germline gives CDR1 MNHEY, CDR2 SMNVEV (reference sequence). The CDR3 runs to 13 residues. Trimming pared 3 bases from V and 4 bases from J, leaving 9 bases between. The DNA for the CDR3 is TGTGCCAGCAGTTTTTTTAGGGGCACTGAAGCTTTCTTT. It is translated as CASSFFRGTEAFF.

The CDR3 sequence is CASSLGAGVNYGYTF. As DNA, the CDR3 is TGTGCCAGCAGTCTTGGGGCAGGGGTTAACTATGGCTACACCTTC. The rearrangement links TRBV27 to TRBJ1-2, with D possibly TRBD1 on 6 matching bases. CDR1 is MNHEY and CDR2 is SMNVEV in the germline V gene (reference sequence). The V end was cut by 5 bases, the J end by 1 base, with 14 bases between. This CDR3 is 15 amino acids long.